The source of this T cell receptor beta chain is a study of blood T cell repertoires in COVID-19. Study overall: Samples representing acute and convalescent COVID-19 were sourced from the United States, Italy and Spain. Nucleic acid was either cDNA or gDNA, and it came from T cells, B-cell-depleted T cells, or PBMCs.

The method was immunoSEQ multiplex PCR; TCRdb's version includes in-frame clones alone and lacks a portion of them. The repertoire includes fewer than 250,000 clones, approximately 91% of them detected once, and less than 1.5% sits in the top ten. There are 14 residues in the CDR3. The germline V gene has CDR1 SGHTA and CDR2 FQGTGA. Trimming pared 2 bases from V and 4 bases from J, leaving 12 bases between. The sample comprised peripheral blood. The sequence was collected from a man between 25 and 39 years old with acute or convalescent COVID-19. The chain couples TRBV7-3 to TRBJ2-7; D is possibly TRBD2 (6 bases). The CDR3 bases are TGTGCCAGCAGCTTAGACGGGGGATTTTACGAGCAGTACTTC. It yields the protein CASSLDGGFYEQYF.